This T cell receptor (beta chain) stems from a study of OX40 agonist ivuxolimab in advanced cancers. On the study more broadly: Recorded diagnoses for dose-escalation patients were hepatocellular carcinoma, melanoma, renal cell or head and neck cancer.

Study observations and caveats: CD4+ and CD8+ T cells in blood underwent clonal expansion by week 6 at 0.1 to 3.0 mg/kg.

With respect to this clone: The antigen remains undetermined.

Germline V gene data show CDR1 as MDHEN and CDR2 as SYDVKM. The V end was cut by 1 base, the J end by 0 bases, with 14 bases between. The CDR3 totals 17 residues. Measured with immunoSEQ multiplex PCR; TCRdb has only the in-frame clones, and not every one. The sample consists of tens of thousands of clones, 80% to 90% of them appearing once. This chain connects TRBV28 to TRBJ2-3; D may correspond to TRBD1 or TRBD2 (5 bases each). This clonotype was sampled from an adult with an advanced solid tumor such as melanoma, head and neck, liver or kidney cancer. The sequenced sample was CD4+ or CD8+ T cells sorted from blood, obtained in a trial of the OX40 agonist ivuxolimab. CDR3 DNA: TGTGCCAGCAGTTTATTACGAAACTGGGACAGCACAGATACGCAGTATTTT. Its protein product is CASSLLRNWDSTDTQYF.